Listed below are T cell receptor beta chains from one sample, sequenced in a study of shared clonotypes between healthy human individuals. TCRdb's table, derived via immunoSEQ multiplex PCR, lists solely in-frame clones and lacks some. The profile shows some 470,000 clones, 70% to 80% of them singletons. The material sequenced was PBMCs. The receptors were gathered from a woman between 40 and 50 years old in good health. Some clones in this sample may be carry-over from other donors' samples. The CDR3 runs from the conserved cysteine through the conserved F or W. The order of the fields is J gene, V gene, D gene, clone size, CDR3 protein, CDR3 DNA. D genes are given only for firm matches. Not all rows give a size; the values are once, few, many and, for expanded clones, a class.

J: TRBJ2-1
V: TRBV28
D: TRBD2
size: NA
CDR3: CASSPGTSEHNEQFF
DNA: TGTGCCAGCAGTCCCGGGACTAGCGAGCACAATGAGCAGTTCTTC

J: TRBJ1-5
V: TRBV18
D: NA
size: NA
CDR3: CASSPTNQPQHF
DNA: TGTGCCAGCTCACCAACAAACCAGCCCCAGCATTTT

J: TRBJ1-1
V: TRBV2
D: NA
size: NA
CDR3: CASRGFRAGMNTEAFF
DNA: TGTGCCAGCAGGGGCTTCCGGGCAGGGATGAACACTGAAGCTTTCTTT

J: TRBJ1-1
V: TRBV28
D: NA
size: NA
CDR3: CASRGDTEAFF
DNA: TGTGCCAGCAGAGGGGACACTGAAGCTTTCTTT

J: TRBJ2-7
V: TRBV18
D: TRBD1
size: NA
CDR3: CASSPTGTEVSEQYF
DNA: TGTGCCAGCTCACCCACCGGGACAGAGGTGAGCGAGCAGTACTTC

J: TRBJ1-1
V: TRBV10-3
D: NA
size: NA
CDR3: CAISYGGNTEAFF
DNA: TGTGCCATCAGTTACGGGGGGAACACTGAAGCTTTCTTT

J: TRBJ1-4
V: TRBV29-1
D: NA
size: many
CDR3: CSVGPLGGELFF
DNA: TGCAGCGTTGGACCCCTGGGAGGGGAACTGTTTTTT

J: TRBJ2-1
V: TRBV7-3
D: TRBD2
size: few
CDR3: CASSPRGSGSSFF
DNA: TGTGCCAGCAGCCCCCGGGGGAGCGGGAGTTCGTTCTTC

J: TRBJ2-1
V: TRBV4-1
D: NA
size: NA
CDR3: CASSQVGGGDGRFEQFF
DNA: TGCGCCAGCAGCCAAGTAGGGGGGGGCGATGGTCGGTTTGAGCAGTTCTTC

J: TRBJ1-1
V: TRBV27
D: NA
size: NA
CDR3: CASSFPRARPKMNTEAFF
DNA: TGTGCCAGCAGTTTCCCAAGGGCCCGGCCAAAAATGAACACTGAAGCTTTCTTT

J: TRBJ2-1
V: TRBV6-1
D: TRBD2
size: few
CDR3: CASSDHSGSPYNEQFF
DNA: TGTGCCAGCAGTGATCATAGCGGGAGCCCCTACAATGAGCAGTTCTTC

J: TRBJ2-6
V: TRBV7-9
D: NA
size: NA
CDR3: CASSLAGPAPGANVLTF
DNA: TGTGCCAGCAGCTTAGCCGGCCCAGCCCCTGGGGCCAACGTCCTGACTTTC

J: TRBJ2-5
V: TRBV18
D: NA
size: NA
CDR3: CASSPPGVRGETQYF
DNA: TGTGCCAGCTCACCACCAGGGGTTCGGGGAGAGACCCAGTACTTC

J: TRBJ1-1
V: TRBV6-1
D: TRBD1
size: NA
CDR3: CASGTGGVEAFF
DNA: TGTGCCAGCGGGACAGGGGGCGTTGAAGCTTTCTTT

J: TRBJ1-4
V: TRBV5-1
D: NA
size: NA
CDR3: CASSLAPGTNEKLFF
DNA: TGCGCCAGCAGCTTGGCGCCAGGAACTAATGAAAAACTGTTTTTT

J: TRBJ2-3
V: TRBV6-5
D: TRBD1
size: NA
CDR3: CASSFGQGSTDTQYF
DNA: TGTGCCAGCAGTTTCGGACAGGGGAGCACAGATACGCAGTATTTT